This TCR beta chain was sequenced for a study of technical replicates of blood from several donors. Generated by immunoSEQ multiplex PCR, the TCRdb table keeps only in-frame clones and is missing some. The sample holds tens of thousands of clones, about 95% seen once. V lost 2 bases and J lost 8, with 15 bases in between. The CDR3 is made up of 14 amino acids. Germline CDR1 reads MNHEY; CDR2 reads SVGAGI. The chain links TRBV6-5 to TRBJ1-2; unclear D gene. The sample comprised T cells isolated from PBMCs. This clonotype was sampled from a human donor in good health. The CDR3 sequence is CASSYDGEPGGYTF. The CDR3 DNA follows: TGTGCCAGCAGTTACGACGGGGAGCCAGGCGGCTACACCTTC.